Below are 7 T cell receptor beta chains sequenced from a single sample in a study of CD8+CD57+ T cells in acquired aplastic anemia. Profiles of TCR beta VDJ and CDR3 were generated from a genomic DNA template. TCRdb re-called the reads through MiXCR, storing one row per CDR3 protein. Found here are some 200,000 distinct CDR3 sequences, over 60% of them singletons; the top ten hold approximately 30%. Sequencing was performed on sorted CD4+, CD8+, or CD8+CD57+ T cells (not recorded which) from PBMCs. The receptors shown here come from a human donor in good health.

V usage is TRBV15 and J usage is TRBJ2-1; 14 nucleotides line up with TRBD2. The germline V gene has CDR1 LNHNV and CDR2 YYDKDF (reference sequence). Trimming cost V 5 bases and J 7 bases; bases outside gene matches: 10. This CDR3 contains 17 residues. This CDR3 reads CATSWGLAGERDNEQFF. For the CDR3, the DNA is TGTGCCACCAGCTGGGGACTAGCGGGAGAAAGGGATAATGAGCAGTTCTTC.

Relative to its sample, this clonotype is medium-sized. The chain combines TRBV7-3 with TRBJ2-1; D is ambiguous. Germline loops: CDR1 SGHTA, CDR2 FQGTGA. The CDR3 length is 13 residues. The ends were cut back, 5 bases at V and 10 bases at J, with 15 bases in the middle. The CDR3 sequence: CASSGDNEEEQFF. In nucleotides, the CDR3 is TGTGCCAGCAGCGGGGATAACGAAGAAGAGCAGTTCTTC.

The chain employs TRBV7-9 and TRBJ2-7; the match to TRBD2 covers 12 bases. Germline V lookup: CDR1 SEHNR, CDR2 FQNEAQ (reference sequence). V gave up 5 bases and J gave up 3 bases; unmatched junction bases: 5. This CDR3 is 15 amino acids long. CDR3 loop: CASSIRLAGDYEQYF. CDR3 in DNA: TGTGCCAGCAGCATAAGACTAGCGGGAGACTACGAGCAGTACTTC. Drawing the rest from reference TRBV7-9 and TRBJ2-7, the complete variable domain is DTGVSQNPRHKITKRGQNVTFRCDPISEHNRLYWYRQTLGQGPEFLTYFQNEAQLEKSRLLSDRFSAERPKGSFSTLEIQRTEQGDSAMYLCASSIRLAGDYEQYFGPGTRLTVT.

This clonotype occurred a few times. The CDR3 reads CATSHDAGLGNEQFF. The DNA of the CDR3 is TGTGCCACCAGTCATGACGCGGGATTGGGGAATGAGCAGTTCTTC. The chain has TRBV24-1 and TRBJ2-1; TRBD2 might be the D (6 bases). Germline lookup yields CDR1 KGHDR and CDR2 SFDVKD. Trimming took off 6 bases at V and 7 bases at J, with 18 bases between the two ends. The CDR3 loop spans 15 amino acids.

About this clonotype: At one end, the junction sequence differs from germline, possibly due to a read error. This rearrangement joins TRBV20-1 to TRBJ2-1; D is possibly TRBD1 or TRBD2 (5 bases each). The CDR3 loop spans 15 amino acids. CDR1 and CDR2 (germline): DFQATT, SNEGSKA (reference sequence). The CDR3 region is CSAAPRADSYDEQFF. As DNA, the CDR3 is TGCAGTGCCGCACCCAGGGCGGACTCCTACGATGAGCAGTTCTTC.

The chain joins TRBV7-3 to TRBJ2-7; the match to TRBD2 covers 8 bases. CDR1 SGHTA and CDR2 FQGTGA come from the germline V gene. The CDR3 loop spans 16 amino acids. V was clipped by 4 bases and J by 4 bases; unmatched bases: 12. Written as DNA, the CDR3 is TGTGCCAGCAGCTCCCCCCCGTGGCGGGGGGAGTACGAGCAGTACTTC. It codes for CASSSPPWRGEYEQYF.

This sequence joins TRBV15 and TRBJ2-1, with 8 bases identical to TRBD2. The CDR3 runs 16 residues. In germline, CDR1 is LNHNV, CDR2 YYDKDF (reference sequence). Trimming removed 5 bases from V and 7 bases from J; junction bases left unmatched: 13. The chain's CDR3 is CATSGPSGGTSNEQFF. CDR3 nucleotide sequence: TGTGCCACCAGCGGTCCATCGGGGGGGACTTCAAATGAGCAGTTCTTC. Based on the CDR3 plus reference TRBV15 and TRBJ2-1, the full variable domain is DAMVIQNPRYQVTQFGKPVTLSCSQTLNHNVMYWYQQKSSQAPKLLFHYYDKDFNNEADTPDNFQSRRPNTSFCFLDIRSPGLGDTAMYLCATSGPSGGTSNEQFFGPGTRLTVL.